This is a list of T cell receptor beta chains from one sample in a study of PD-1 blockade in classical Hodgkin lymphoma. Repertoires were generated with immunoSEQ multiplex PCR, while TCRdb's copy carries only in-frame clones and drops some. Among 99,000 or so clones, approximately 89% were seen once, and the ten largest hold around 17%. The source was peripheral blood mononuclear cells (PBMCs), collected before the fourth cycle of nivolumab. These receptors were taken from a human donor with classical Hodgkin lymphoma. Both conserved end residues are trimmed from each CDR3.

j_call | v_call | cdr3_length | cdr3_aa
TRBJ2-7 | TRBV30 | 13 | AWNRGQGIEGEQY
TRBJ2-2 | TRBV23-1 | 17 | ASSLLWTSGGLGTGELF
TRBJ1-4 | TRBV5-6 | 15 | ASSLTGDLATNEKLF
TRBJ2-7 | TRBV6-5 | 13 | ASRPGLAASYEQY
TRBJ1-1 | TRBV6-6 | 11 | ASSRVGGTEAF
TRBJ1-2 | TRBV10-3 | 10 | AIRATNYGYT
TRBJ1-2 | TRBV10-1 | 11 | ASSEGRTYGYT
TRBJ1-2 | TRBV18 | 10 | ASSLTDYGYT
TRBJ2-3 | TRBV6-1 | 12 | ASSSGGGPDTQY
TRBJ1-1 | TRBV6-1 | 11 | ASESQMNTEAF
TRBJ2-1 | TRBV6-5 | 13 | ASSYLGPANNEQF
TRBJ2-1 | TRBV5-1 | 13 | ASKEITGGYNEQF
TRBJ1-2 | TRBV2 | 11 | ASIGQGAEGYT
TRBJ2-1 | TRBV19 | 14 | ASSIGGRSSYNEQF
TRBJ2-7 | TRBV5-4 | 12 | ASSLTGGNYEQY
TRBJ2-6 | TRBV6-1 | 12 | ASSAGAGANVLT
TRBJ1-4 | TRBV28 | 12 | ASSLDRVTSKLF
TRBJ1-1 | TRBV4-1 | 13 | ASSPLGGVNTEAF
TRBJ2-5 | TRBV29-1 | 11 | SVAGRDSSEQY
TRBJ1-4 | TRBV10-3 | 14 | AISPSTQGGVKKLF
TRBJ2-5 | TRBV13 | 13 | ASSPGLAEQETQY
TRBJ2-1 | TRBV6-1 | 9 | ASSQANEQF
TRBJ1-3 | TRBV7-7 | 11 | ASSPQGGNTIY
TRBJ2-3 | TRBV6-1 | 14 | ASSETPSGRTDTQY
TRBJ1-2 | TRBV30 | 11 | AWRAGTNYGYT
TRBJ1-3 | TRBV10-3 | 12 | AISGQGRRNTIY
TRBJ2-1 | TRBV27 | 14 | ASRSSTSGIVNEQF
TRBJ1-3 | TRBV7-8 | 15 | ASSAGVQGAYGNTIY
TRBJ2-7 | TRBV10-3 | 10 | AISERDYEQY
TRBJ2-5 | TRBV20-1 | 8 | SAWRETQY
TRBJ1-5 | TRBV5-5 | 11 | ASSLLSNQPQH
TRBJ2-2 | TRBV7-9 | 14 | ASSFGGRGRTGELF
TRBJ1-2 | TRBV30 | 11 | AWSESWEYGYT
TRBJ2-7 | TRBV5-6 | 11 | ASSLASGYEQY
TRBJ2-7 | TRBV4-3 | 14 | ASSQDEGRSSYEQY
TRBJ1-2 | TRBV28 | 14 | ASSKPGTHKIYGYT
TRBJ2-7 | TRBV7-9 | 12 | ASCKGFREYEQY
TRBJ1-2 | TRBV20-1 | 9 | SGYQNYGYT
TRBJ1-3 | TRBV5-1 | 14 | ASSTGQGSSGNTIY
TRBJ2-7 | TRBV4-3 | 12 | ASSRRAGTYEQY
TRBJ2-7 | TRBV4-1 | 13 | ASSLTRTSQYEQY
TRBJ1-2 | TRBV7-2 | 10 | ASSLAVGGYT
TRBJ2-7 | TRBV7-2 | 17 | ASSFYLFHIAGSSYEQY
TRBJ2-3 | TRBV4-1 | 13 | ASSQDGGPTDTQY
TRBJ2-3 | TRBV6-1 | 12 | ASSKTEFGDTQY
TRBJ2-6 | TRBV7-9 | 15 | ASSSRDRASGANVLT
TRBJ2-7 | TRBV15 | 12 | ATSRVAGEKEQY
TRBJ2-3 | TRBV27 | 14 | ASSRGRTSVGGTQY
TRBJ2-2 | TRBV19 | 14 | ASNLPLREGPGELF
TRBJ2-7 | TRBV2 | 14 | ASSDYPAVISYEQY
TRBJ1-4 | TRBV4-2 | 17 | ASSQDPTTVTLTNEKLF
TRBJ1-1 | TRBV5-6 | 13 | ASSLDRVMNTEAF
TRBJ2-2 | TRBV19 | 13 | ASMSSGRRSGELF
TRBJ1-5 | TRBV10-1 | 11 | ASSESKGKPQH